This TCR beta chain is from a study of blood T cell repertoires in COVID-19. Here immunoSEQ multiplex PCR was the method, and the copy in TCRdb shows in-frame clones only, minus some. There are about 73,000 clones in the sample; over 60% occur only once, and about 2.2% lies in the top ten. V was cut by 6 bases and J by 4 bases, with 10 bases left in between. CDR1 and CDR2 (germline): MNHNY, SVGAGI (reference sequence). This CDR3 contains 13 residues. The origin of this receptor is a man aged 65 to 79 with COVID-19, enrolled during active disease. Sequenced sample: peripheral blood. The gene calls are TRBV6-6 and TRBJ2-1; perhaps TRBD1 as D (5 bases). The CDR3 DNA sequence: TGTGCCAGCAGACGCCAGGGTTACAATGAGCAGTTCTTC. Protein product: CASRRQGYNEQFF.